The 23 T cell receptor beta chains in this list originate from one sample, sequenced in a study of blood T cell repertoires in COVID-19. The method was immunoSEQ multiplex PCR; TCRdb's version includes in-frame clones alone and lacks a portion of them. The sample records around 370,000 clones, 87% being singletons. Sequenced input: peripheral blood. These receptor sequences come from a woman in her 50s with COVID-19, enrolled during active disease.

Concerning this clone itself: Within the sample, other DNA sequences also encode this same CDR3. V is TRBV9 and J is TRBJ1-3; TRBD1 is a possible D gene (5 bases). From germline, CDR1 is SGDLS and CDR2 YYNGEE. V shed 2 bases and J shed 7 bases, with 10 bases lying between them. This CDR3 region has 13 residues. DNA for the CDR3: TGTGCCAGCAGCGTTCAGTCAGGGAACACCATATATTTT. Its protein product is CASSVQSGNTIYF.

The chain couples TRBV5-1 to TRBJ2-2, with 9 bases matching TRBD1. The CDR3 length is 15 residues. Germline CDR1 and CDR2: SGHRS and YFSETQ. Trimming removed 3 bases from V and 6 bases from J; junction bases left unmatched: 6. The CDR3 protein is CASSYGDRDAGELFF. The DNA for the CDR3 is TGCGCCAGCAGCTACGGGGACAGGGACGCCGGGGAGCTGTTTTTT.

V is TRBV7-3 and J is TRBJ2-5, with TRBD1 as a possible D gene (7 bases). The CDR3 has 14 amino acids. Germline V gene lookup returns CDR1 SGHTA and CDR2 FQGTGA. The ends were cut back, 5 bases at V and 4 bases at J, with 14 bases in the middle. The CDR3 DNA sequence: TGTGCCAGCAGCCCAGGGGGACTTTCAGAGACCCAGTACTTC. Translated: CASSPGGLSETQYF.

DNA for the CDR3: TGCGCCAGCAGCATAAGACAGGGTTTGAACACTGAAGCTTTCTTT. Its translation: CASSIRQGLNTEAFF. The chain couples TRBV5-1 to TRBJ1-1, with 7 bases fitting TRBD1. Unmatched junction bases numbered 6, after V lost 4 bases and J lost 0 bases. The CDR3 runs to 15 residues. CDR1 is SGHRS, CDR2 YFSETQ, per germline.

This chain uses TRBV5-1 with TRBJ1-1; D is uncertain. This CDR3 spans 14 amino acids. Germline V gene sequence: CDR1 SGHRS, CDR2 YFSETQ. The V end lost 0 bases, the J end lost 1 base, and 7 bases lay between the germline ends. The CDR3, as DNA: TGCGCCAGCAGCTTGGGGGCAAAGAACACTGAAGCTTTCTTT. Its protein is CASSLGAKNTEAFF.

The chain joins TRBV3-1 (or the pseudogene TRBV3-2) to TRBJ2-7, with unresolved D. The CDR3 loop spans 12 amino acids. Trimming removed 1 base from V and 1 base from J, with 2 bases in between. The germline V gene has CDR1 LGHDT and CDR2 YNNKEL (reference sequence). DNA of the CDR3: TGTGCCAGCAGCCAAGCTTCCTACGAGCAGTACTTC. Its translation: CASSQASYEQYF.

The J gene is TRBJ2-2, the V gene TRBV6-2 or TRBV6-3; 7 bases agree with TRBD1. CDR3 length: 15 amino acids. V was clipped by 2 bases and J by 5 bases; unmatched bases: 5. The V gene's germline CDR1 is MNHEY and CDR2 SVGEGT. CDR3 DNA: TGTGCCAGCAGTTACAGGGGGCGGCGTACCGGGGAGCTGTTTTTT. Translated: CASSYRGRRTGELFF.

V is TRBV18 and J is TRBJ1-1; D not resolved. Trimming took 5 bases from V and 0 from J, leaving 16 bases between them. The CDR3 is made up of 16 amino acids. Germline assignment: CDR1 KGHSH and CDR2 LQKENI. CDR3 in DNA: TGTGCCAGCTCAAAAAGGCCGGAGCCCTTGAACACTGAAGCTTTCTTT. It encodes CASSKRPEPLNTEAFF.

The gene calls are TRBV20-1 and TRBJ2-1; TRBD2 is a possible D gene (6 bases). Germline V gives CDR1 DFQATT, CDR2 SNEGSKA (reference sequence). V shed 3 bases and J shed 5 bases, with 26 bases lying between them. This CDR3 comprises 18 residues. CDR3 coding DNA: TGCAGTGCTAGTGGCCCTCTCGGTAGCGGTAACTTGGACAATGAGCAGTTCTTC. Its translation: CSASGPLGSGNLDNEQFF.

The chain employs TRBV10-1 and TRBJ1-3, with 7 bases identical to TRBD1. CDR1 and CDR2 from the germline V gene are WNHNN and SYGVQD (reference sequence). The V segment lost 5 bases and the J segment 3 bases; nucleotides outside the gene matches: 10. This CDR3 comprises 16 residues. CDR3 sequence reads: CASSIRDSERGNTIYF. The CDR3 DNA reads as TGCGCCAGCAGTATACGGGACAGTGAGCGTGGAAACACCATATATTTT.

The chain joins TRBV30 to TRBJ1-3; 10 bases line up with TRBD1. The CDR3 extends over 15 amino acids. V trimming: 5 bases; J trimming: 4 bases; junction bases outside the gene matches: 8. Germline CDR1 is GTSNPN and CDR2 is SVGIG (reference sequence). The CDR3 loop reads CAWGTGDSEGNTIYF. CDR3 in DNA: TGTGCCTGGGGGACAGGGGATTCGGAAGGAAACACCATATATTTT.

The chain links TRBV5-1 to TRBJ1-2, with TRBD1 matching over 8 bases. This CDR3 region has 14 residues. CDR1 is SGHRS, CDR2 YFSETQ, per germline. The V and J ends lost 4 bases and 5 bases, in that order; junction bases with no gene match: 7. Here the CDR3 DNA reads TGCGCCAGCAGCCTAGGGACAGGAGAGTATGGCTACACCTTC. Amino acid sequence: CASSLGTGEYGYTF.

The CDR3 bases are TGTGCTAGTGGTCCCGGACAGGGGGCTGCCGAGCAGTACTTC. This gives the protein CASGPGQGAAEQYF. The genes are TRBV12-5 and TRBJ2-7; 11 bases fit TRBD1. Germline CDR1 and CDR2: LGHNT and FRNRAP. V lost 5 bases, J lost 6 bases, and 6 bases stayed unmatched. The CDR3 loop spans 14 amino acids.

The table lists this clone with a count of one. V usage is TRBV29-1 and J usage is TRBJ1-4; a possible D gene is TRBD1 (5 bases). The CDR3 is 15 amino acids. The V gene lost 7 bases and the J gene lost 0 bases, with 15 bases spanning the gap. Per the germline V gene, CDR1 is SQVTM and CDR2 is ANQGSEA. The CDR3 protein is CSALKDSTTNEKLFF. CDR3 DNA: TGCAGCGCCCTTAAAGACAGTACAACTAATGAAAAACTGTTTTTT.

The chain has TRBV7-2 and TRBJ2-5, with 9 bases fitting TRBD1. Germline V gene data show CDR1 as SGHTA and CDR2 as FQGNSA. V lost 4 bases and J lost 5; bases outside the gene matches: 8. This CDR3 has 15 amino acids. CDR3 sequence: CASSSGQGKRETQYF. The CDR3 DNA reads as TGTGCCAGCAGCTCAGGACAGGGGAAAAGGGAGACCCAGTACTTC.

The rearrangement joins TRBV15 to TRBJ1-3; D remains ambiguous. CDR3 size: 14 residues. The germline CDR1 and CDR2 sequences are LNHNV and YYDKDF (reference sequence). Trimming left V 0 bases short and J 4 bases short, with 7 bases between. The CDR3 here is CATSRDPSGNTIYF. The CDR3 DNA sequence: TGTGCCACCAGCAGAGATCCGTCGGGAAACACCATATATTTT. Looking up the rest from reference TRBV15 and TRBJ1-3 gives the full variable domain: DAMVIQNPRYQVTQFGKPVTLSCSQTLNHNVMYWYQQKSSQAPKLLFHYYDKDFNNEADTPDNFQSRRPNTSFCFLDIRSPGLGDTAMYLCATSRDPSGNTIYFGEGSWLTVV.

The chain couples TRBV9 to TRBJ2-1; 7 bases align to TRBD2. Losses at the gene ends were 0 bases for V and 7 bases for J; bases not matched to a gene: 4. The CDR3 contains 14 residues. Looked up from germline, CDR1 is SGDLS and CDR2 is YYNGEE. The CDR3 here is CASSVGGGRNEQFF. DNA for the CDR3: TGTGCCAGCAGCGTAGGCGGGGGTAGAAATGAGCAGTTCTTC.

J is TRBJ1-2 and V is TRBV30, with 7 bases fitting TRBD1. This CDR3 is built from 15 residues. Per the germline V gene, CDR1 is GTSNPN and CDR2 is SVGIG (reference sequence). V gave up 2 bases and J gave up 6 bases; unmatched junction bases: 12. The DNA of the CDR3 is TGTGCCTGGAGTCCCACTTCCACAGGGGCAGATGGCTACACCTTC. It yields the protein CAWSPTSTGADGYTF. Full variable domain (outside the CDR3, taken from reference TRBV30 and TRBJ1-2): SQTIHQWPATLVQPVGSPLSLECTVEGTSNPNLYWYRQAAGRGLQLLFYSVGIGQISSEVPQNLSASRPQDRQFILSSKKLLLSDSGFYLCAWSPTSTGADGYTFGSGTRLTVV.

The gene calls are TRBV6-5 and TRBJ1-4; no clear D gene. Germline V lookup: CDR1 MNHEY, CDR2 SVGAGI. V lost 8 bases, J lost 11 bases, and 12 bases lay in between. This CDR3 has 11 amino acids. The DNA for the CDR3 is TGTGCCAGCGGATCGGGAGGTAAACTGTTTTTT. It codes for CASGSGGKLFF.

The chain is built from TRBV30 and TRBJ1-1, with a tentative D call TRBD1 (5 bases). Looked up from germline, CDR1 is GTSNPN and CDR2 is SVGIG (reference sequence). Trimming removed 2 bases at V and 4 bases at J, with 14 bases between. CDR3 length: 14 residues. Here the CDR3 DNA reads TGTGCCTGGAGTCGGGAGCAGGGTATCACTGAAGCTTTCTTT. This encodes CAWSREQGITEAFF.

This clone was observed a handful of times. The chain couples TRBV5-4 to TRBJ1-6; D remains unclear. Germline lookup yields CDR1 SGHNT and CDR2 YYREEE (reference sequence). Deletions cut 1 base from V and 9 bases from J, with 5 bases between. The CDR3 length is 12 residues. The CDR3: CASSLNGSPLHF. In nucleotides, the CDR3 is TGTGCCAGCAGCTTGAACGGTTCACCCCTCCACTTT.

This clone was seen a few times. This rearrangement joins TRBV19 to TRBJ1-2; a weak D match, TRBD1 (6 bases). In germline, CDR1 is LNHDA, CDR2 SQIVND (reference sequence). Trimming pared 6 bases from V and 4 bases from J, leaving 12 bases between. CDR3 length: 13 amino acids. CDR3 coding DNA: TGTGCCAGTAGCCAGGGACACCTCTATGGCTACACCTTC. Residues: CASSQGHLYGYTF.

V usage is TRBV6-2 or TRBV6-3 and J usage is TRBJ1-4, with D possibly being TRBD1 (6 bases). Per germline, CDR1 MNHEY and CDR2 SVGEGT. There are 15 residues in the CDR3. Trimming shortened V by 2 bases and J by 7 bases, and 14 bases separated the two germline ends. CDR3 residues: CASSYPTGNGEKLFF. CDR3 in DNA: TGTGCCAGCAGTTACCCTACAGGGAATGGTGAAAAACTGTTTTTT.